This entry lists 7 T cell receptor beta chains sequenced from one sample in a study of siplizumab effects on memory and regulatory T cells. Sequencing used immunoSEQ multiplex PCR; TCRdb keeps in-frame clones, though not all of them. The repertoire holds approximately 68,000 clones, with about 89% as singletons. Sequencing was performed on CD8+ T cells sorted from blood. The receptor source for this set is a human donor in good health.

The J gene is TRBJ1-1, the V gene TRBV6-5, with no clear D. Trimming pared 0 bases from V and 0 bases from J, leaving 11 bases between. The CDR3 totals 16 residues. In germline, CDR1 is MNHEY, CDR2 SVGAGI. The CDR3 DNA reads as TGTGCCAGCAGTTACTCCGCGGCTTTCCTGAACACTGAAGCTTTCTTT. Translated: CASSYSAAFLNTEAFF.

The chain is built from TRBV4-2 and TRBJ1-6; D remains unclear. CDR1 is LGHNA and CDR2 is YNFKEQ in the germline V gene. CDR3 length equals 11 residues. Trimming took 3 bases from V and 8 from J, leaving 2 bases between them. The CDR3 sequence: CASSQDSPLHF. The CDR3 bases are TGTGCCAGCAGCCAGGATTCACCCCTCCACTTT.

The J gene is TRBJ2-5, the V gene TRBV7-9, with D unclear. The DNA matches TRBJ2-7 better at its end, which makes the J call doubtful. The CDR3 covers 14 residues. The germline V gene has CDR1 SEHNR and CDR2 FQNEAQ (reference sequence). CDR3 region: CASKQSGETYEQYF. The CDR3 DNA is TGTGCCAGCAAGCAATCGGGCGAGACCTACGAGCAGTACTTC.

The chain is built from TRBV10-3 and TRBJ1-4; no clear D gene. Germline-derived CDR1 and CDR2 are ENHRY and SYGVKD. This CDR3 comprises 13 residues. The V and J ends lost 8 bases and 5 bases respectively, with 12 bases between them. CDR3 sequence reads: CAIRSVENEKLFF. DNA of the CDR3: TGTGCCATCCGGTCGGTGGAAAATGAAAAACTGTTTTTT.

The CDR3 DNA follows: TGTGCCAGCCCGGAGGACGGAGCCGTTCCAGATACGCAGTATTTT. Protein product: CASPEDGAVPDTQYF. This sequence joins TRBV2 and TRBJ2-3; perhaps TRBD2 as D (5 bases). Germline lookup yields CDR1 SNHLY and CDR2 FYNNEI. Trimming took 8 bases from V and 4 from J, leaving 19 bases between them. The CDR3 is 15 residues long.

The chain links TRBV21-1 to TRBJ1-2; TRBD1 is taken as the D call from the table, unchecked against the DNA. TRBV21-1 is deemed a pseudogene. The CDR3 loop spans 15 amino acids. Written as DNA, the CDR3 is TGTGCCAGCAGCGACCCGGGACAGGGGGCGAATGGCTACACCTTC. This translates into CASSDPGQGANGYTF.

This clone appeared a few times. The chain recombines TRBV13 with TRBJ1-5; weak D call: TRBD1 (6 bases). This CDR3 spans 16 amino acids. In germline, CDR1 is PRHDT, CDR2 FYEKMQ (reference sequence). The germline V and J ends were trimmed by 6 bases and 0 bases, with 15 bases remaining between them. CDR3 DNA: TGTGCCAGCAGTTCTGGGGGCGTTAATAGCAATCAGCCCCAGCATTTT. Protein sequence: CASSSGGVNSNQPQHF.